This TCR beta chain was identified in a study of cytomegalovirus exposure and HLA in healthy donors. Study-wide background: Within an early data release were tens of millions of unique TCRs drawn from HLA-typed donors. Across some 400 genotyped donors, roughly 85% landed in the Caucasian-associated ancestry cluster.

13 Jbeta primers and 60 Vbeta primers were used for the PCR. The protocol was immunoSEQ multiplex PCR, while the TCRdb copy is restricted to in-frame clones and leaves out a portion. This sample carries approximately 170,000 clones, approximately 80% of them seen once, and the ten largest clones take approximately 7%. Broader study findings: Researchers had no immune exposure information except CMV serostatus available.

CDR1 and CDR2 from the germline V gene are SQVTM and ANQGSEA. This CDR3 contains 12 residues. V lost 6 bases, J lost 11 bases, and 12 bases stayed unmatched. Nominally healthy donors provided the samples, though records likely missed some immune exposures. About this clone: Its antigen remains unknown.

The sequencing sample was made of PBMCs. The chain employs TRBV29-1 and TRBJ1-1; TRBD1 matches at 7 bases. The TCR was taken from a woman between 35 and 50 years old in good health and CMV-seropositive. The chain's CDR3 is CSVTKQGLRAFF. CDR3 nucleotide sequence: TGCAGCGTGACTAAACAGGGGTTGCGGGCTTTCTTT. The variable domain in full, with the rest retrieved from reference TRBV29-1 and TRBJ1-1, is SAVISQKPSRDICQRGTSLTIQCQVDSQVTMMFWYRQQPGQSLTLIATANQGSEATYESGFVIDKFPISRPNLTFSTLTVSNMSPEDSSIYLCSVTKQGLRAFFGQGTRLTVV.